Each of the 3 T cell receptor beta chains below was sequenced from the same sample in a study of CD4+ T cells in melanoma. Clones were sequenced by immunoSEQ multiplex PCR, and TCRdb holds only the in-frame ones, with some missing. This table holds more than 6,000 clones, approximately 64% found once. Material: cells from a culture (not recorded whether cultured in vitro). The receptors were sampled from a human donor with melanoma.

The rearrangement links TRBV30 to TRBJ1-2, with unresolved D. Trimming removed 2 bases at V and 2 bases at J, with 12 bases between. The CDR3 totals 14 residues. CDR1 GTSNPN and CDR2 SVGIG come from the germline V gene (reference sequence). Here the CDR3 reads CAWSRSDGNYGYTF. The CDR3 coding sequence is TGTGCCTGGAGTCGGTCGGATGGGAACTATGGCTACACCTTC.

The V and J genes are TRBV10-3 and TRBJ2-7; no firm D call. Looked up from germline, CDR1 is ENHRY and CDR2 is SYGVKD. V lost 5 bases and J lost 1, with 15 bases in between. The CDR3 runs to 15 residues. The CDR3 bases are TGTGCCATCAGTTTGGAGCCAGATAAGTCCTACGAGCAGTACTTC. Protein: CAISLEPDKSYEQYF.

The V call is TRBV5-4, the J call TRBJ2-7; 11 bases line up with TRBD1. Germline-derived CDR1 and CDR2 are SGHNT and YYREEE (reference sequence). This CDR3 contains 14 residues. The V and J ends lost 4 bases and 6 bases, in that order; junction bases with no gene match: 6. The DNA of the CDR3 is TGTGCCAGCAGCACGGACAGGGGGCACGGCGAGCAGTACTTC. Translated: CASSTDRGHGEQYF.